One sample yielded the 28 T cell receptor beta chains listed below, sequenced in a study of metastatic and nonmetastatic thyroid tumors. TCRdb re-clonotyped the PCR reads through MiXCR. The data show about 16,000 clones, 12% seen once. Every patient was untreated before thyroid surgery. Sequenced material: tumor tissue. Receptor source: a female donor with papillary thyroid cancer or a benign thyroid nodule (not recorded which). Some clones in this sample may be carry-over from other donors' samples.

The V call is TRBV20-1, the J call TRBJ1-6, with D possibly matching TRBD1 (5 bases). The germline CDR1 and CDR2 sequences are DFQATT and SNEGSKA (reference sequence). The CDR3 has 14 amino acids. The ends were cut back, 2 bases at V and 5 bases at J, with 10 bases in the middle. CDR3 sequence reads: CSARTTGDNSPLHF. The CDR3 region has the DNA TGCAGTGCTAGAACTACAGGTGATAATTCACCCCTCCACTTT.

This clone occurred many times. The CDR3 spells CATSRPWTGKNEQFF. In DNA form, the CDR3 reads TGTGCCACCAGCAGGCCCTGGACAGGGAAAAATGAGCAGTTCTTC. The J gene is TRBJ2-1, the V gene TRBV15; 8 bases match TRBD1. From germline, CDR1 is LNHNV and CDR2 YYDKDF (reference sequence). The CDR3 is made up of 15 amino acids. Trimming cost V 3 bases and J 7 bases; bases outside gene matches: 8.

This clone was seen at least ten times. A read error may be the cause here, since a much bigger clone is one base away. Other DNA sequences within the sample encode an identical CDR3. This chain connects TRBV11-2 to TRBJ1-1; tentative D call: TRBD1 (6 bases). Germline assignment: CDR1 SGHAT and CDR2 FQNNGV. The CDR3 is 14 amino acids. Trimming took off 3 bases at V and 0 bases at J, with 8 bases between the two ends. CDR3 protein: CASSFGGLNTEAFF. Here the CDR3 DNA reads TGTGCCAGCAGCTTCGGGGGCCTGAACACTGAAGCTTTCTTT.

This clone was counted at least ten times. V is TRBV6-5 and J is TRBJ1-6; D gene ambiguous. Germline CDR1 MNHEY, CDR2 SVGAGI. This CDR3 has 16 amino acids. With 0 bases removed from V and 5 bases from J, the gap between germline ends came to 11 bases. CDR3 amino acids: CASSYSNRRDNSPLHF. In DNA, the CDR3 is TGTGCCAGCAGTTACTCGAACAGAAGAGATAATTCACCCCTCCACTTT.

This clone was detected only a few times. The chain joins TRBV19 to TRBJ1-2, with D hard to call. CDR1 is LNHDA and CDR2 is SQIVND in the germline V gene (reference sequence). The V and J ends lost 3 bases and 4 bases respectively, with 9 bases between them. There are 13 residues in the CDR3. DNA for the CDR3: TGTGCCAGTAGTATGGTGGGTTTCTATGGCTACACCTTC. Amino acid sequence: CASSMVGFYGYTF.

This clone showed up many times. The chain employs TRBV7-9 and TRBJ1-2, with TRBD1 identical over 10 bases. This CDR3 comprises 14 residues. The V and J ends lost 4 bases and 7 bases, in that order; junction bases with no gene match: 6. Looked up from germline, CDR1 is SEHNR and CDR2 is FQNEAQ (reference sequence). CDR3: CASSSTGTGAGYTF. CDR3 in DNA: TGTGCCAGCAGCTCGACCGGGACAGGGGCTGGCTACACCTTC.

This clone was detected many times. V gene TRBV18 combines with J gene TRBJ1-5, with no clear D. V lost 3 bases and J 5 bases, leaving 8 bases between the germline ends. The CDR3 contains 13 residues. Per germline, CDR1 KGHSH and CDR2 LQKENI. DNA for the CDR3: TGTGCCAGCTCACCCTCAGGAGATCAGCCCCAGCATTTT. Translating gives CASSPSGDQPQHF.

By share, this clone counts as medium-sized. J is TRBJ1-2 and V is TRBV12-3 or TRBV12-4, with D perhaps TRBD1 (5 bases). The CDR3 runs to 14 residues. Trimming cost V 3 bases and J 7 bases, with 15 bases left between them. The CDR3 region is CASSFPMGRGGYTF. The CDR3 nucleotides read TGTGCCAGCAGTTTCCCTATGGGGAGGGGTGGCTACACCTTC.

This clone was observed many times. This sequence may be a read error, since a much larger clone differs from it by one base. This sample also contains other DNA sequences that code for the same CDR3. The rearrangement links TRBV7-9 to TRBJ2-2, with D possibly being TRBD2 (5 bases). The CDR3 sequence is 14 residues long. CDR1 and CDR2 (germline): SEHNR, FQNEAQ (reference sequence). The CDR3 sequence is CASSFATNTGELFF. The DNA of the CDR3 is TGTGCCAGCAGCTTTGCTACGAACACCGGGGAGCTGTTTTTC.

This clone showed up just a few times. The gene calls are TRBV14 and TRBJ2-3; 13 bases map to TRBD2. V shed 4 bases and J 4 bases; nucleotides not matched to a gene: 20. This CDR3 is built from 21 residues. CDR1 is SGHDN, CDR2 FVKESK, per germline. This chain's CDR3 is CASSRQKMIGLAGDSADTQYF. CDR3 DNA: TGTGCCAGCAGCCGCCAAAAGATGATAGGACTAGCGGGGGATTCGGCAGATACGCAGTATTTT.

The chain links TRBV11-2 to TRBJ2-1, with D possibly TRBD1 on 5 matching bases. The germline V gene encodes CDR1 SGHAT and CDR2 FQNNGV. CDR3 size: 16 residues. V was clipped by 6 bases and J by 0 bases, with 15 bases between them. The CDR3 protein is CASSRSRASSYNEQFF. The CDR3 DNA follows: TGTGCCAGCAGTCGATCCAGGGCGAGCTCCTACAATGAGCAGTTCTTC.

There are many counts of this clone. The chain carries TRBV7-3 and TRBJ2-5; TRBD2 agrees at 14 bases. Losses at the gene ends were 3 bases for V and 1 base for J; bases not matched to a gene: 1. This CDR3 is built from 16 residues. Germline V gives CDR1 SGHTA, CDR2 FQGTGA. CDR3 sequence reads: CASSLGLAGVQETQYF. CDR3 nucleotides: TGTGCCAGCAGCTTGGGACTAGCGGGAGTCCAAGAGACCCAGTACTTC.

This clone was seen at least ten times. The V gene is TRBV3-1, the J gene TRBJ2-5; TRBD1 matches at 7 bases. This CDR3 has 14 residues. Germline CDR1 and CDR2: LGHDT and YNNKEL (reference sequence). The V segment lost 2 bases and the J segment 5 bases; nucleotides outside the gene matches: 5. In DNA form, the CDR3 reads TGTGCCAGCAGCCAATTGTACAGGGGTGAGACCCAGTACTTC. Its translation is CASSQLYRGETQYF.

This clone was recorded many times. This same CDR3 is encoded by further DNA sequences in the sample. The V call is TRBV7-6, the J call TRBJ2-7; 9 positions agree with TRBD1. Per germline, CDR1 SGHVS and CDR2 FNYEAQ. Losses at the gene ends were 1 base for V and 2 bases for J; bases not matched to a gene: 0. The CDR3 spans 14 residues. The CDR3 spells CASSLDRGPYEQYF. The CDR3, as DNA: TGTGCCAGCAGCTTAGACAGGGGGCCCTACGAGCAGTACTTC. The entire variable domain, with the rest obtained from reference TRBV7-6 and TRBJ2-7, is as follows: GAGVSQSPRYKVTKRGQDVALRCDPISGHVSLYWYRQALGQGPEFLTYFNYEAQQDKSGLPNDRFSAERPEGSISTLTIQRTEQRDSAMYRCASSLDRGPYEQYFGPGTRLTVT.

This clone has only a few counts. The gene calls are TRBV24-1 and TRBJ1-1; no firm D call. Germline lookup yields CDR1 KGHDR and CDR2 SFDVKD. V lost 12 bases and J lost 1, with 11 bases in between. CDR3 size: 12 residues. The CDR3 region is CAVSRGNTEAFF. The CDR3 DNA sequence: TGTGCCGTCTCCCGGGGGAACACTGAAGCTTTCTTT.

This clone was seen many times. The CDR3 is CATSRQGSFNEQFF. CDR3 DNA sequence: TGTGCCACCAGCAGACAGGGAAGTTTCAATGAGCAGTTCTTC. V gene TRBV15 combines with J gene TRBJ2-1; TRBD1 is a possible D gene (5 bases). There are 14 residues in the CDR3. Germline V gives CDR1 LNHNV, CDR2 YYDKDF (reference sequence). V was pared by 2 bases and J by 6 bases, with 11 bases between. The full variable domain, rest sourced from reference TRBV15 and TRBJ2-1, is DAMVIQNPRYQVTQFGKPVTLSCSQTLNHNVMYWYQQKSSQAPKLLFHYYDKDFNNEADTPDNFQSRRPNTSFCFLDIRSPGLGDTAMYLCATSRQGSFNEQFFGPGTRLTVL.

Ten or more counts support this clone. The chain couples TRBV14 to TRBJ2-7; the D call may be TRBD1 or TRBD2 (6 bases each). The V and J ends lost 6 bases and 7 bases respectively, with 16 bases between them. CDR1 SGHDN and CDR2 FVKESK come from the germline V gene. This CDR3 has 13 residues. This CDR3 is CASSGSGAREQYF. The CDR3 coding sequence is TGTGCCAGCAGTGGTTCGGGGGCGCGAGAGCAGTACTTC.

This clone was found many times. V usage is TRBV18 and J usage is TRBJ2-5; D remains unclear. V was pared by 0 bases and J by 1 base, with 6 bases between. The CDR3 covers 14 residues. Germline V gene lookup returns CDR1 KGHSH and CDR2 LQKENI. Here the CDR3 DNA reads TGTGCCAGCTCACCACCATCGGTCCAAGAGACCCAGTACTTC. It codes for CASSPPSVQETQYF.

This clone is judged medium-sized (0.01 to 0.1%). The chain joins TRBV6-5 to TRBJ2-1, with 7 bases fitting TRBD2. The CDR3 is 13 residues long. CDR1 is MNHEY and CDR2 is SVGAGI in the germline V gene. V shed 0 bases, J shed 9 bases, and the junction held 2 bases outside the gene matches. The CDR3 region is CASSYSGGGEQFF. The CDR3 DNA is TGTGCCAGCAGTTACTCGGGGGGGGGTGAGCAGTTCTTC.

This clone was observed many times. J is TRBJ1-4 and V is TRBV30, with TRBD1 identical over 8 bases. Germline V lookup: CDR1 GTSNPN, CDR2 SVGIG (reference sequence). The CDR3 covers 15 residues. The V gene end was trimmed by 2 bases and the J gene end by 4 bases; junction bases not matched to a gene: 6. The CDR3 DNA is TGTGCCTGGAGTTTGACAGGGGCCCTTAATGAAAAACTGTTTTTT. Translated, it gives CAWSLTGALNEKLFF.

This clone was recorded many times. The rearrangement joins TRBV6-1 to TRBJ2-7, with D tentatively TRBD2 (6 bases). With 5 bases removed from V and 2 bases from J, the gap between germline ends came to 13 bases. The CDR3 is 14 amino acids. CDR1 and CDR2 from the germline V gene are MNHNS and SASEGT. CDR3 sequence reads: CASSLRDRAYEQYF. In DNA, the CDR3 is TGTGCCAGCAGTCTGCGGGACCGGGCCTACGAGCAGTACTTC.

For the CDR3, the DNA is TGTGCCAGCAGTGTTGGTGGGAACCCCTATGGCTACACCTTC. It translates to CASSVGGNPYGYTF. J is TRBJ1-2 and V is TRBV6-1; D ambiguous. CDR1 is MNHNS, CDR2 SASEGT, per germline. The CDR3 length is 14 residues. Trimming stripped 4 bases from V and 4 bases from J, with 13 bases between.

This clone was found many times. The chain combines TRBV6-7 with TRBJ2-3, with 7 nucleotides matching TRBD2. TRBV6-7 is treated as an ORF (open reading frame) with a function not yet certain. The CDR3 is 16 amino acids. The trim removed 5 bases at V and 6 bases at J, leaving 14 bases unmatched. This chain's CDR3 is CASSDQSGISADTQYF. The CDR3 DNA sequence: TGTGCCAGCAGTGACCAAAGCGGGATCTCGGCTGATACGCAGTATTTT.

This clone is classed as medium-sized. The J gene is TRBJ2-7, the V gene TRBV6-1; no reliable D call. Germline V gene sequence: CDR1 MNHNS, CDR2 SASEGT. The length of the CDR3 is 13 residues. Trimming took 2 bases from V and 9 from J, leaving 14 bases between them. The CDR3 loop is CASSEIRPDRQYF. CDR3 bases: TGTGCCAGCAGTGAAATCCGGCCGGATAGGCAGTACTTC.

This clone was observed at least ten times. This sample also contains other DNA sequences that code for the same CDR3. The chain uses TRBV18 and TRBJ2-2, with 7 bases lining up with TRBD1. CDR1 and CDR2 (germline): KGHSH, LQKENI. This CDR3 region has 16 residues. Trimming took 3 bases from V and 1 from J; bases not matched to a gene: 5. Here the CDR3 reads CASSPIGGVNTGELFF. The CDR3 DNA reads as TGTGCCAGCTCACCTATAGGGGGCGTGAACACCGGGGAGCTGTTTTTT.

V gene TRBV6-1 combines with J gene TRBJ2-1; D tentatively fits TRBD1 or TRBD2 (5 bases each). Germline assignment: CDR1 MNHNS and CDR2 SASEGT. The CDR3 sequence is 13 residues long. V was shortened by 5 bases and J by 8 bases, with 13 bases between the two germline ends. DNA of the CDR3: TGTGCCAGCAGTACGGGACCCGGGGATGAGCAGTTCTTC. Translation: CASSTGPGDEQFF.

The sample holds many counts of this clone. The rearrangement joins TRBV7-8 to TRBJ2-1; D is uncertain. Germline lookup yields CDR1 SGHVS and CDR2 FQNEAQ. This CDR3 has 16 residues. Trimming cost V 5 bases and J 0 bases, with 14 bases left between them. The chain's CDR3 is CASSPGPPSSYNEQFF. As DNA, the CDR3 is TGTGCCAGCAGCCCCGGACCCCCGAGCTCCTACAATGAGCAGTTCTTC.

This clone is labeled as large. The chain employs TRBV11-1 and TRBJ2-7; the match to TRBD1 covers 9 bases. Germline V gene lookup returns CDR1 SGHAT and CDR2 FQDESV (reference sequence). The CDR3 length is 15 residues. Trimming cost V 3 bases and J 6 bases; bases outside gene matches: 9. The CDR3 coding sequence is TGTGCCAGCAGCTTCACTAGACAGGGGGGTACCGAGCAGTACTTC. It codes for CASSFTRQGGTEQYF.